The clone carrying this T cell receptor (beta chain) has only a few counts. Its target is not known. This record belongs to a study of blood T cells in healthy people across ages. Study-wide points: Strong correlation existed between TCR beta diversity and naive T cell percentage. Diversity was higher, and naive CD4+ cells more numerous, in long-lived donors than in aged donors.

V lost 5 bases to trimming and J lost 2 bases, with 11 bases between them. The CDR3 totals 14 residues. Germline V gene data show CDR1 as MNHEY and CDR2 as SMNVEV (reference sequence). Combining a sample-barcoded 5' primer with a J-beta primer mix, a second PCR ran for roughly 7 to 12 cycles. The authors tagged each cDNA molecule using a template-switch adaptor with 12 random nucleotides. Via MiXCR, TCRdb re-called the 5' RACE reads, giving one row per CDR3 protein. The table shows about 1.6 million distinct CDR3 sequences, with about 35% occurring only once. The origin of this receptor is a woman younger than 45 in good health. The gene calls are TRBV27 and TRBJ2-3; D may match TRBD1 or TRBD2 (5 bases each). What was sequenced was blood. CDR3 in DNA: TGTGCCAGCAGTAAATGGGGGTCCACAGATACGCAGTATTTT. Translated: CASSKWGSTDTQYF.